This entry is about one TCR beta chain. Its antigen is not known. This entry belongs to a study of T cell responses to AZD1222 COVID-19 vaccine. Regarding the study as a whole: Donors were largely white British and mainly female; clonal diversity was possibly underestimated. Vaccine-associated CD4 TCRs spanned spike, dominant at 160-218 and 743-854. Spike-specific TCRs gained breadth and depth after people received two AZD1222 doses.

The repertoire was sequenced with immunoSEQ multiplex PCR; TCRdb's copy has only in-frame clones and lacks some. The sample consists of about 220,000 clones, roughly 91% of them appearing once. Trimming took 0 bases from V and 0 from J, leaving 8 bases between them. CDR3 length equals 15 residues. Germline V gene sequence: CDR1 SEHNR, CDR2 FQNEAQ (reference sequence). This receptor was identified in an adult in good health. Sample: peripheral blood, taken on day 0 of MenACWY control vaccination. The chain joins TRBV7-9 to TRBJ1-1, with a weak D call TRBD1 (5 bases). CDR3 amino acids: CASSLAGGLNTEAFF. CDR3 DNA sequence: TGTGCCAGCAGCTTAGCGGGGGGATTGAACACTGAAGCTTTCTTT.